This TCR beta chain was profiled in a study of T cells after yellow fever vaccination. This clonotype came up a few times. Its target is not known. CDR1 and CDR2 from the germline V gene are SGHTA and FQGNSA. The CDR3 is made up of 15 amino acids. V shed 1 base and J shed 8 bases, with 16 bases lying between them. Study observations and caveats: CD4 and CD8 compartments shared a small share of clonotypes, likely from convergent recombination.

One entry per CDR3 protein results from TCRdb running MiXCR on the 5' RACE reads. The sample has hundreds of thousands of distinct CDR3 sequences; about 19% are singletons. The J gene is TRBJ2-3, the V gene TRBV7-2, with D tentatively TRBD2 (6 bases). The sequence derives from a man aged 25 to 40 who received the YFV17D yellow fever vaccine. The sequencing here drew on PBMCs, taken 15 days after the yellow fever booster vaccination. The CDR3 loop is CASSLVGTSLGTQYF. CDR3 sequence (DNA): TGTGCCAGCAGCTTAGTGGGGACTTCCCTAGGTACGCAGTATTTT.